This record looks at one T cell receptor beta chain sequence and its context. Its antigen is as yet unknown. Every patient relapsed after autologous stem cell transplantation, and brentuximab vedotin exposure varied. The J segment lost 2 bases and the V segment lost 5 bases, leaving 4 bases of the junction unmatched. In germline, CDR1 is SGHTA, CDR2 FQGNSA. This CDR3 has 15 amino acids. The protocol was immunoSEQ multiplex PCR, while the TCRdb copy is restricted to in-frame clones and leaves out a portion. Among around 30,000 clones, 80% to 90% were seen once, and the ten largest hold around 30%. This sample is part of a study of PD-1 blockade in classical Hodgkin lymphoma. Study details: Patients received nivolumab 3 mg/kg intravenously every 2 weeks. The study, taken as a whole, reports: Exclusion was the outcome for patients who began nivolumab under 1 year after ASCT. TCR diversity at baseline was reported to be reduced in newly diagnosed patients relative to healthy donors.

This sequence was found in a human donor with classical Hodgkin lymphoma. This chain links TRBV7-2 with TRBJ1-4; 8 nucleotides align to TRBD1. This material consisted of peripheral blood mononuclear cells (PBMCs), taken at baseline. The CDR3 spells CASSVRTGTNEKLFF. CDR3 DNA: TGTGCCAGCAGCGTACGGACAGGGACTAATGAAAAACTGTTTTTT. Looking up the rest from reference TRBV7-2 and TRBJ1-4 gives the full variable domain: GAGVSQSPSNKVTEKGKDVELRCDPISGHTALYWYRQSLGQGLEFLIYFQGNSAPDKSGLPSDRFSAERTGGSVSTLTIQRTQQEDSAVYLCASSVRTGTNEKLFFGSGTQLSVL.